The rows below give T cell receptor beta chains drawn from one sample of a study of OX40 agonist ivuxolimab in advanced cancers. TCRdb's table, derived via immunoSEQ multiplex PCR, lists solely in-frame clones and lacks some. The sample contains some 19,000 clones, approximately 80% of which appear only once. Sequences were derived from CD4+ or CD8+ T cells sorted from blood, sampled in a trial of the OX40 agonist ivuxolimab. The source is an adult with an advanced solid tumor such as melanoma, head and neck, liver or kidney cancer. Both conserved end residues are part of each CDR3. Each record gives: clone size, J gene, V gene, D gene, CDR3 protein, CDR3 DNA. The D gene is left open where the match is weak. The size of a clone is reported for some rows only, either as once, few or many, or as a class for expanded clones.

few | TRBJ2-7 | TRBV7-6 | NA | CASSSRESYEQYF | TGTGCCAGCAGCTCCAGGGAATCCTACGAGCAGTACTTC
NA | TRBJ2-7 | TRBV6-5 | TRBD1 | CASSYGTGYEQYF | TGTGCCAGCAGTTACGGGACAGGTTACGAGCAGTACTTC
NA | TRBJ2-6 | TRBV5-6 | NA | CVSSLVTNSGANVLTF | TGTGTCAGCAGCTTGGTTACGAACTCTGGGGCCAACGTCCTGACTTTC
NA | TRBJ2-7 | TRBV19 | NA | CASSIDISYEQYF | TGTGCCAGTAGTATAGACATCTCCTACGAGCAGTACTTC
NA | TRBJ2-7 | TRBV15 | NA | CATLQGSEQYF | TGTGCCACCTTACAGGGATCCGAGCAGTACTTC
once | TRBJ1-1 | TRBV6-1 | TRBD1 | CASSERDRGVNTEAFF | TGTGCCAGCAGTGAAAGGGACAGGGGAGTGAACACTGAAGCTTTCTTT
NA | TRBJ2-2 | TRBV19 | NA | CASLGDTGELFF | TGTGCCAGCCTAGGGGACACCGGGGAGCTGTTTTTT
NA | TRBJ2-2 | TRBV7-6 | NA | CASSLATVFPGELFF | TGTGCCAGCAGCTTAGCGACAGTTTTCCCCGGGGAGCTGTTTTTT
NA | TRBJ2-7 | TRBV27 | NA | CASSPGREQYF | TGTGCCAGCAGCCCAGGGAGGGAGCAGTACTTC
NA | TRBJ1-2 | TRBV7-9 | TRBD1 | CASSPWTGFGYTF | TGTGCCAGCAGCCCCTGGACAGGATTCGGCTACACCTTC
NA | TRBJ2-7 | TRBV9 | NA | CASSGGRTYEQYF | TGTGCCAGCAGCGGAGGGAGGACCTACGAGCAGTACTTC
NA | TRBJ2-2 | TRBV7-3 | TRBD2 | CASSGRVAGNTGELFF | TGTGCCAGCAGCGGACGCGTAGCGGGTAACACCGGGGAGCTGTTTTTT
once | TRBJ2-2 | TRBV6-1 | NA | CASRDGELFF | TGTGCCAGCAGAGACGGGGAGCTGTTTTTT
NA | TRBJ1-6 | TRBV5-8 | NA | CASSLVGVRGSPLHF | TGTGCCAGCAGCCTGGTAGGGGTCCGGGGTTCACCCCTCCACTTT
NA | TRBJ1-5 | TRBV7-6 | TRBD1 | CASSLGQGDEPQHF | TGTGCCAGCAGCCTAGGACAGGGGGACGAGCCCCAGCATTTT
medium-sized | TRBJ1-1 | TRBV9 | NA | CASSGLSAGSDTEAFF | TGTGCCAGCAGCGGCCTTAGTGCCGGATCGGACACTGAAGCTTTCTTT
NA | TRBJ1-2 | TRBV28 | NA | CASSFRGARGYTF | TGTGCCAGCAGTTTTAGAGGGGCCAGAGGCTACACCTTC
NA | TRBJ2-1 | TRBV27 | NA | CASRRGYNEQFF | TGTGCCAGCAGACGCGGTTACAATGAGCAGTTCTTC
medium-sized | TRBJ2-5 | TRBV2 | TRBD2 | CASSGLAQETQYF | TGTGCCAGCAGTGGACTAGCCCAAGAGACCCAGTACTTC
NA | TRBJ2-1 | TRBV27 | NA | CASTLQGSSYNEQFF | TGTGCCAGCACCCTTCAAGGCAGCTCCTACAATGAGCAGTTCTTC
NA | TRBJ1-1 | TRBV7-6 | NA | CASSSGQQAFF | TGTGCCAGCAGCTCAGGACAGCAAGCTTTCTTT
NA | TRBJ1-4 | TRBV5-4 | NA | CASSLIATNEKLFF | TGTGCCAGCAGCTTGATAGCAACTAATGAAAAACTGTTTTTT
NA | TRBJ1-5 | TRBV7-3 | NA | CASSLSPGINQPQHF | TGTGCCAGCAGCTTAAGTCCCGGGATCAATCAGCCCCAGCATTTT